The clone carrying this T cell receptor beta chain was recorded many times. The antigen is not known. The time point is: technical triplicate 2. These data belong to a study of neurological immune-mediated disorders. Overall study results and limits: Whereas HTLV-1-associated myelopathy showed the most TCR clonal expansion, multiple sclerosis showed the least, with levels below those of healthy controls.

The cDNA was generated by 5'RACE with 10-nucleotide random UMIs. Per sequencing run, 15-18 subjects together gave over 170 million TCR-beta sequences. TCRdb recomputed calls from the 5' RACE reads with MiXCR, one row per CDR3 protein. The sample has more than 50,000 distinct CDR3 sequences; less than 25% are singletons. Trimming stripped 3 bases from V and 3 bases from J, with 11 bases between. Per germline, CDR1 DFQATT and CDR2 SNEGSKA (reference sequence). The CDR3 sequence is 13 residues long. Sequenced: PBMCs. The chain carries TRBV20-1 and TRBJ1-2; D is perhaps TRBD1 (5 bases). The receptor was derived from a man in his 60s with HTLV-1-associated myelopathy (HAM/TSP). Here the CDR3 DNA reads TGCAGTGCTAGGGGGCAGGGAGACTATGGCTACACCTTC. Its protein is CSARGQGDYGYTF.